This is a list of T cell receptor beta chains from one sample in a study of T cells in Graves' hyperthyroidism and ophthalmopathy. TCRdb called the multiplex PCR reads again in MiXCR, with one record for every CDR3 protein. The sample records about 380,000 distinct CDR3 sequences, approximately 18% being singletons. Material: blood. Receptors were obtained from a man aged 18 to 30 with Graves' ophthalmopathy. The CDR3 runs from the conserved cysteine through the conserved F or W. D genes are given only for firm matches. For some rows the clone size is stated as once, few or many, or as a class when expanded; others skip it.

D: .
V: TRBV11-1
J: TRBJ1-1
size: .
DNA: TGTGCCAGCAGCCCCGGTGGGCCTGAAGCTTTCTTT
CDR3: CASSPGGPEAFF

D: .
V: TRBV18
J: TRBJ1-1
size: many
DNA: TGTGCCAGCTCACCACCTAGGGTGAACACTGAAGCTTTCTTT
CDR3: CASSPPRVNTEAFF

D: .
V: TRBV6-1
J: TRBJ1-5
size: many
DNA: TGTGCCAGCAGTGGGTCTCCCAGCAATCAGCCCCAGCATTTT
CDR3: CASSGSPSNQPQHF

D: .
V: TRBV3-1
J: TRBJ1-4
size: few
DNA: TGTGCCAGCAGCCAAGATGTTACCGCCACCCCCAGCGAAAAACTGTTTTTT
CDR3: CASSQDVTATPSEKLFF

D: .
V: TRBV12-3/TRBV12-4
J: TRBJ1-1
size: many
DNA: TGTGCCAGCAGTTTGGTGGAAGGGAACACTGAAGCTTTCTTT
CDR3: CASSLVEGNTEAFF

D: TRBD2
V: TRBV4-1
J: TRBJ2-7
size: .
DNA: TGCGCCAGCAGCCTAGACAGGGGGACTAGCGGGGGCTCCTACGAGCAGTACTTC
CDR3: CASSLDRGTSGGSYEQYF

D: .
V: TRBV7-9
J: TRBJ2-1
size: many
DNA: TGTGCCAGCAGCTTAGTCCGCGGCGACAATGAGCAGTTCTTC
CDR3: CASSLVRGDNEQFF

D: .
V: TRBV3-1
J: TRBJ1-1
size: many
DNA: TGTGCCAGCAGCCAAGAAGGGGGAGGGAACACTGAAGCTTTCTTT
CDR3: CASSQEGGGNTEAFF

D: .
V: TRBV28
J: TRBJ1-5
size: many
DNA: TGTGCCAGCAACGCGTATAAAACAGGGAATACCCAGCATTTT
CDR3: CASNAYKTGNTQHF

D: .
V: TRBV24-1
J: TRBJ2-1
size: many
DNA: TGTGCCACCAGTGATTTACTCACAGGGTCCGATGAGCAGTTCTTC
CDR3: CATSDLLTGSDEQFF

D: .
V: TRBV3-1
J: TRBJ2-3
size: few
DNA: TGTGCCAGCAGCCAAGATTTCCCGGTGGAGTTTGATACGCAGTATTTT
CDR3: CASSQDFPVEFDTQYF

D: TRBD2
V: TRBV24-1
J: TRBJ2-2
size: .
DNA: TGTGCCACCAGTGACTTCAGTAGCGGGGGGCAAAGGACCGGGGAGCTGTTTTTT
CDR3: CATSDFSSGGQRTGELFF

D: .
V: TRBV3-1
J: TRBJ2-5
size: .
DNA: TGTGCCAGCAGCCAAGGGGCGGACCAAGAGACCCAGTACTTC
CDR3: CASSQGADQETQYF

D: .
V: TRBV20-1
J: TRBJ1-3
size: .
DNA: TGCAGTGCTCCTGAGGATAACTCTGGAAACACCATATATTTT
CDR3: CSAPEDNSGNTIYF

D: TRBD2
V: TRBV5-1
J: TRBJ2-3
size: many
DNA: TGCGCCAGCAGCTTGGATGCCGCTAGCGGGGGCATTTACACAGATACGCAGTATTTT
CDR3: CASSLDAASGGIYTDTQYF

D: TRBD2
V: TRBV25-1
J: TRBJ2-1
size: few
DNA: TGTGCCAGCAGAACTAGCGGGGGCGATGAGCAGTTCTTC
CDR3: CASRTSGGDEQFF

D: .
V: TRBV7-9
J: TRBJ2-2
size: few
DNA: TGTGCCAGCAGCTTAGCAATTCGAAGACCTACCGGGGAGCTGTTTTTT
CDR3: CASSLAIRRPTGELFF

D: TRBD1
V: TRBV18
J: TRBJ2-7
size: .
DNA: TGTGCCAGCTCGGAAACCGGGACAGGGGGCTACGAGCAGTACTTC
CDR3: CASSETGTGGYEQYF

D: .
V: TRBV5-1
J: TRBJ1-2
size: many
DNA: TGCGCCAGCAGCTTACAGACAGTCTCTGACTATGACTACACCTTC
CDR3: CASSLQTVSDYDYTF